This T cell receptor beta chain stems from a study of blood T cell repertoires in COVID-19. Background on the study: Samples came from the United States, Italy and Spain, spanning acute and convalescent COVID-19. The analysed material was cDNA or gDNA that came from T cells, B-cell-depleted T cells, or PBMCs.

In the original processing: Estimation of nucleated cell counts relied on the amplification of reference gene primers. Only in-frame clones appear in the TCRdb table, and some are missing; sequencing was by immunoSEQ multiplex PCR. Clone size and V and J calls were adopted from that table, with D and trimming inferred from the DNA. The sample records 40,000 or so clones, roughly 80% being singletons. Sequenced sample: peripheral blood. This TCR was recovered from a woman aged 70 to 79 with acute or convalescent COVID-19.

The CDR3 sequence: CASSLGQYGYTF. The CDR3 DNA sequence: TGTGCCAGCAGTTTGGGACAGTATGGCTACACCTTC. The chain has TRBV12-3 or TRBV12-4 and TRBJ1-2; 7 bases align to TRBD1. The CDR3 loop spans 12 amino acids. J was trimmed by 5 bases and V by 3 bases; bases with no gene match: 0.